Presented here are 14 T cell receptor beta chains from one specimen sequenced in a study of blood T cell repertoires in COVID-19. TCRdb's copy holds only in-frame clones and misses some; the assay was immunoSEQ multiplex PCR. This table holds 150,000 to 200,000 clones, 65% to 85% found once. Sequencing was carried out using PBMCs or T cells enriched from blood (not recorded which). The receptors were sampled from a man between 35 and 55 years old who had recovered from COVID-19.

This chain links TRBV7-3 with TRBJ2-2; TRBD2 agrees at 9 bases. This CDR3 is built from 16 residues. V gave up 2 bases and J gave up 6 bases; unmatched junction bases: 7. CDR1 SGHTA and CDR2 FQGTGA come from the germline V gene. CDR3 DNA: TGTGCCAGCAGCTTAGGGGGTAGCGGGGGCCCCGGGGAGCTGTTTTTT. It is translated as CASSLGGSGGPGELFF.

The chain links TRBV9 to TRBJ1-1; D not resolved. V dropped 4 bases and J dropped 4 bases, with 5 bases sitting between them. The germline gives CDR1 SGDLS, CDR2 YYNGEE. The CDR3 sequence is 11 residues long. The CDR3 DNA sequence: TGTGCCAGCAGCCCCCTCACTGAAGCTTTCTTT. Translated, it gives CASSPLTEAFF.

The gene calls are TRBV10-3 and TRBJ1-1, with D perhaps matching TRBD1 (5 bases). Germline lookup yields CDR1 ENHRY and CDR2 SYGVKD. CDR3 length: 15 residues. The V gene lost 0 bases and the J gene lost 0 bases, with 8 bases spanning the gap. In DNA form, the CDR3 reads TGTGCCATCAGTGAGTCCAGGGTAATGAACACTGAAGCTTTCTTT. Amino acids: CAISESRVMNTEAFF.

V and J are TRBV30 and TRBJ1-2; 10 nucleotides align to TRBD1. This CDR3 comprises 14 residues. The germline V gene encodes CDR1 GTSNPN and CDR2 SVGIG (reference sequence). After removal of 4 bases from V and 6 bases from J, the junction contained 8 bases not matched to a gene. The CDR3 sequence is CAWTPGQGINGYTF. The CDR3 DNA follows: TGTGCCTGGACTCCGGGACAGGGGATTAATGGCTACACCTTC. Complete variable domain (other parts from reference TRBV30 and TRBJ1-2): SQTIHQWPATLVQPVGSPLSLECTVEGTSNPNLYWYRQAAGRGLQLLFYSVGIGQISSEVPQNLSASRPQDRQFILSSKKLLLSDSGFYLCAWTPGQGINGYTFGSGTRLTVV.

This chain connects TRBV18 to TRBJ1-1, with D possibly being TRBD1 (6 bases). V was shortened by 3 bases and J by 7 bases, with 15 bases between the two germline ends. The CDR3 is 14 residues long. Germline CDR1 and CDR2: KGHSH and LQKENI. The CDR3 bases are TGTGCCAGCTCACCGGGGGCGGGCCGCGTTGAAGCTTTCTTT. It is translated as CASSPGAGRVEAFF.

The gene calls are TRBV19 and TRBJ1-5; 7 nucleotides line up with TRBD1. With 4 bases clipped from V and 5 bases from J, the junction kept 8 bases outside the gene matches. The CDR3 consists of 15 residues. CDR1 is LNHDA, CDR2 SQIVND, per germline (reference sequence). DNA for the CDR3: TGTGCCAGTAGTACACGGACAGGACGGGATCAGCCCCAGCATTTT. Protein product: CASSTRTGRDQPQHF. Full variable domain (outside the CDR3, taken from reference TRBV19 and TRBJ1-5): DGGITQSPKYLFRKEGQNVTLSCEQNLNHDAMYWYRQDPGQGLRLIYYSQIVNDFQKGDIAEGYSVSREKKESFPLTVTSAQKNPTAFYLCASSTRTGRDQPQHFGDGTRLSIL.

V gene TRBV7-9 combines with J gene TRBJ1-4; 8 nucleotides line up with TRBD1. V shed 5 bases, J shed 0 bases, and the junction held 11 bases outside the gene matches. CDR1 and CDR2 from the germline V gene are SEHNR and FQNEAQ (reference sequence). This CDR3 comprises 18 residues. CDR3 sequence (DNA): TGTGCCAGCAGCGCCGGGACAGGAACTCTGACAACTAATGAAAAACTGTTTTTT. Amino acid sequence: CASSAGTGTLTTNEKLFF. Combining the CDR3 with reference TRBV7-9 and TRBJ1-4 gives the whole variable domain DTGVSQNPRHKITKRGQNVTFRCDPISEHNRLYWYRQTLGQGPEFLTYFQNEAQLEKSRLLSDRFSAERPKGSFSTLEIQRTEQGDSAMYLCASSAGTGTLTTNEKLFFGSGTQLSVL.

A note on this clone: Other DNA sequences from this sample encode an identical CDR3 as well. The chain recombines TRBV18 with TRBJ2-1; D possibly corresponds to TRBD2 (6 bases). V was shortened by 3 bases and J by 5 bases, with 8 bases between the two germline ends. This CDR3 comprises 13 residues. Per the germline V gene, CDR1 is KGHSH and CDR2 is LQKENI. For the CDR3, the DNA is TGTGCCAGCTCACCGGGACTTAACAATGAGCAGTTCTTC. This codes for CASSPGLNNEQFF.

J is TRBJ1-1 and V is TRBV7-9; tentative D call: TRBD1 (6 bases). The length of the CDR3 is 17 residues. Between the trimmed V and J ends, which lost 2 bases and 0 bases, there was a span of 16 bases. CDR1 is SEHNR, CDR2 FQNEAQ, per germline (reference sequence). CDR3 region: CASSLRDTRAMNTEAFF. Here the CDR3 DNA reads TGTGCCAGCAGCTTACGGGACACCAGAGCGATGAACACTGAAGCTTTCTTT.

V gene TRBV6-2 or TRBV6-3 combines with J gene TRBJ2-7; D is uncertain. Per germline, CDR1 MNHEY and CDR2 SVGEGT. The length of the CDR3 is 12 residues. Trimming removed 5 bases at V and 0 bases at J, with 5 bases between. CDR3 nucleotide sequence: TGTGCCAGCAGTGCGGACTCCTACGAGCAGTACTTC. This encodes CASSADSYEQYF.

This clone was observed many times. The chain uses TRBV18 and TRBJ2-7, with D possibly matching TRBD1 (6 bases). V was pared by 7 bases and J by 0 bases, with 10 bases between. The CDR3 runs 13 residues. Germline assignment: CDR1 KGHSH and CDR2 LQKENI. The CDR3 sequence: CASFSGHSYEQYV. For the CDR3, the DNA is TGTGCCAGCTTCTCGGGACACTCCTACGAGCAGTACGTC.

The chain recombines TRBV13 with TRBJ2-3; 8 bases line up with TRBD2. This CDR3 contains 16 residues. Germline values: CDR1 PRHDT, CDR2 FYEKMQ (reference sequence). The V segment lost 5 bases and the J segment 2 bases; nucleotides outside the gene matches: 9. The DNA of the CDR3 is TGTGCCAGCAGCCCCCTTCGGGGGGGCCCCACAGATACGCAGTATTTT. Residues: CASSPLRGGPTDTQYF.

This rearrangement joins TRBV11-3 to TRBJ2-2; a possible D gene is TRBD1 (6 bases). The length of the CDR3 is 17 residues. Germline loops: CDR1 SGHNT, CDR2 YENEEA. Trimming shortened V by 6 bases and J by 3 bases, and 20 bases separated the two germline ends. The CDR3 DNA sequence: TGTGCCAGCAGTATGGACAGCCGGCAAGGTGACACCGGGGAGCTGTTTTTT. It yields the protein CASSMDSRQGDTGELFF.

V and J are TRBV6-1 and TRBJ1-1, with D unresolved. Germline V gene data show CDR1 as MNHNS and CDR2 as SASEGT. V was cut by 2 bases and J by 0 bases, with 10 bases left in between. The CDR3 covers 15 residues. CDR3 coding DNA: TGTGCCAGCAGTGAATCGTACAGATTGAACACTGAAGCTTTCTTT. It encodes CASSESYRLNTEAFF.